Listed below are T cell receptor beta chains from one sample, sequenced in a study of blood T cell repertoires in COVID-19. TCRdb keeps only in-frame clones here, not all; method: immunoSEQ multiplex PCR. The sample shows fewer than 150,000 clones, around 87% of them seen only once. Sequenced sample: peripheral blood. The receptor source for this set is a woman aged 55-75 years with acute or convalescent COVID-19. Each CDR3 is given with its conserved first and last residue.

V	J	CDR3
TRBV2	TRBJ1-2	CASKKEAGLTILNYGYTF
TRBV5-1	TRBJ1-3	CASSSQGYGNTIYF
TRBV11-2	TRBJ1-4	CASSGGGEKLFF
TRBV28	TRBJ1-2	CASSLVTGGTHFNYGYTF
TRBV2	TRBJ1-6	CASTAQGIGSPLHF
TRBV2	TRBJ1-2	CASSEQRGLKGYTF
TRBV19	TRBJ1-3	CASTRAGQLGNTIYF
TRBV10-3	TRBJ1-5	CAISVRQGSQPQHF
TRBV29-1	TRBJ2-2	CSVSGSTTGELFF
TRBV10-3	TRBJ2-3	CAISAQGLAGADTQYF
TRBV5-1	TRBJ1-2	CASSYTGDDYGYTF
TRBV19	TRBJ2-1	CASSIGANNEQFF
TRBV19	TRBJ2-1	CATATWDRDNEQFF
TRBV29-1	TRBJ1-2	CSVTLVRAGYTF
TRBV19	TRBJ1-5	CASRPTGTAGQPQHF
TRBV18	TRBJ2-5	CASSPPGVAETQYF
TRBV28	TRBJ1-1	CASRIRGPNTEAFF
TRBV19	TRBJ1-5	CASSMLSAVTQPQHF
TRBV5-5	TRBJ1-4	CASSLASPGFNEKLFF
TRBV30	TRBJ1-4	CAWSASWGSGLFF
TRBV27	TRBJ1-6	CASSLIAGTYNSPLHF
TRBV28	TRBJ1-1	CASSLSVNTEAFF
TRBV5-1	TRBJ2-3	CASSLAARGGVGSTDTQYF
TRBV5-1	TRBJ1-2	CASSLGEGYTF
TRBV3-1/TRBV3-2	TRBJ2-5	CASSQGGETQYF
TRBV3-1/TRBV3-2	TRBJ2-1	CASSTSGWNNEQFF
TRBV5-1	TRBJ2-2	CASSPAGTGELFF
TRBV2	TRBJ2-7	CASRRSGSSYEQYF
TRBV7-8	TRBJ2-7	CASSKESGIRYEQYF
TRBV19	TRBJ1-5	CATQDRGWSNQPQHF
TRBV7-8	TRBJ2-7	CASSLGTRGDEQYF
TRBV28	TRBJ1-2	CASLGLNYGYTF
TRBV19	TRBJ2-2	CASSAQARTGELFF
TRBV10-3	TRBJ2-1	CATAGGTNNEQFF
TRBV9	TRBJ2-5	CASSAGQGRQETQYF
TRBV9	TRBJ1-1	CASSSLGGPTEAFF